This T cell receptor beta chain was found in a study of T cell responses to AZD1222 COVID-19 vaccine. Sequenced by immunoSEQ multiplex PCR; TCRdb stores in-frame clones only, minus some. The sample gives 200,000 or so clones, around 87% of which show up once; 2.5% to 3% is in the top ten. This clone showed up just once. Sequences were derived from peripheral blood, sampled on day 0 of MenACWY control vaccination. The sequence was obtained from an adult in good health.

CDR3 coding DNA: TGTGCCAGCAGCAACAGGCGGTCCAATCAGCCCCAGCATTTT. Its protein product is CASSNRRSNQPQHF. The gene calls are TRBV6-5 and TRBJ1-5; the D gene is possibly TRBD1 (5 bases). This CDR3 region has 14 residues. Trimming stripped 6 bases from V and 3 bases from J, with 12 bases between. The V gene's germline CDR1 is MNHEY and CDR2 SVGAGI.